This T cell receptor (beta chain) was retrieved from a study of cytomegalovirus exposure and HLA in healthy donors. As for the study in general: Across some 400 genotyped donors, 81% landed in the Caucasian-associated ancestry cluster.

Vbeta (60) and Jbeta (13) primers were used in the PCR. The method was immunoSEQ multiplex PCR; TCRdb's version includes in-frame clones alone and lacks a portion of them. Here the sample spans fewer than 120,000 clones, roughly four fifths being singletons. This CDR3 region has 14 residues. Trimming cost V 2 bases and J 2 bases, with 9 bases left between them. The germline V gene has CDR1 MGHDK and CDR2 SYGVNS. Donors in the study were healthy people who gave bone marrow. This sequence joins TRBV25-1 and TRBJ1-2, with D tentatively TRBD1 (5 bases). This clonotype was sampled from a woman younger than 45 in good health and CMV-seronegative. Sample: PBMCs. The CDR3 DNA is TGTGCCAGCAGTGAAACTGGACAAAACTATGGCTACACCTTC. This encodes CASSETGQNYGYTF.